This T cell receptor beta chain was sequenced in a study of early stage breast cancer tumors. Here immunoSEQ multiplex PCR was the method, and the copy in TCRdb shows in-frame clones only, minus some. The table records tens of thousands of clones, almost 85% of them present only once. V was trimmed by 0 bases and J by 1 base, leaving 14 bases between them. The CDR3 sequence is 17 residues long. Germline assignment: CDR1 MGHRA and CDR2 YSYEKL. The rearrangement joins TRBV4-1 to TRBJ2-3; either TRBD1 or TRBD2 may supply D (5 bases each). This TCR was sampled from a person aged 50 to 59 with breast cancer. The sequenced material came from blood. CDR3 sequence reads: CASSQDLSWGRTDTQYF. The CDR3, as DNA: TGCGCCAGCAGCCAAGATCTTTCGTGGGGACGCACAGATACGCAGTATTTT.